The sequence of this T cell receptor (beta chain) was determined in a study of tumor and adjacent non-tumor tissue in lung cancer. Study results and caveats: Tumor tissue had significantly higher TCR diversity than normal lung. Patients with more diverse tumor TCRs had worse survival.

TCRbeta libraries were built with three rounds of nested PCR, modified from ARM-PCR. Using its own MiXCR run on the multiplex PCR reads, TCRdb lists one record per CDR3 protein. The sample consists of about 70,000 distinct CDR3 sequences, roughly 72% of them appearing once. Germline CDR1 and CDR2: SGHKS and YYEKEE (reference sequence). CDR3 length: 17 residues. Trimming cost V 7 bases and J 5 bases; bases outside gene matches: 21. Concerning this clonotype itself: What it recognizes is unknown.

This sample's RNA came from whole unsorted tissue. Material for sequencing was lung tumor tissue. The rearrangement links TRBV5-5 to TRBJ2-7; TRBD1 matches 7 bases. This TCR was sampled from a man between 60 and 75 years old with non-small cell lung cancer. In nucleotides, the CDR3 is TGTGCCAGCGGCGCCCCAGGGGGTGACATTATGATGCACGAGCAGTACTTC. Translation gives CASGAPGGDIMMHEQYF. Full variable domain (outside the CDR3, taken from reference TRBV5-5 and TRBJ2-7): DAGVTQSPTHLIKTRGQQVTLRCSPISGHKSVSWYQQVLGQGPQFIFQYYEKEERGRGNFPDRFSARQFPNYSSELNVNALLLGDSALYLCASGAPGGDIMMHEQYFGPGTRLTVT.